This passage covers 14 T cell receptor beta chains from one sample sequenced in a study of graft-versus-host responses after intestinal transplantation. These receptors have no known antigen. Profiling relied on immunoSEQ multiplex PCR, and the TCRdb table lists in-frame clones only, not all of them. The sample holds tens of thousands of clones, 90% to 95% seen once. Source: unstimulated CD8+ T cells sorted from spleen or lymph node cells, taken before intestinal transplant. The receptors were gathered from a human donor who received an intestinal transplant.

This chain joins TRBV4-3 and TRBJ2-7; tentative D call: TRBD2 (6 bases). CDR1 is LGHNA, CDR2 YSLEER, per germline. Trimming stripped 0 bases from V and 6 bases from J, with 15 bases between. The CDR3 is 15 residues long. CDR3 residues: CASSQEFAAGLEQYF. CDR3 sequence (DNA): TGCGCCAGCAGCCAAGAATTTGCCGCGGGGCTCGAGCAGTACTTC.

The rearrangement joins TRBV29-1 to TRBJ2-7; 9 bases are a match to TRBD1. Germline values: CDR1 SQVTM, CDR2 ANQGSEA. This CDR3 is built from 15 residues. Unmatched junction bases numbered 13, after V lost 5 bases and J lost 5 bases. The CDR3 loop reads CSVSTHGTGFHEQYF. The CDR3 bases are TGCAGCGTTTCCACGCACGGGACAGGGTTCCACGAGCAGTACTTC.

The chain has TRBV7-6 and TRBJ1-4; the D gene is possibly TRBD1 (6 bases). The CDR3 loop spans 15 amino acids. V lost 5 bases, J lost 6 bases, and 16 bases lay in between. Germline values: CDR1 SGHVS, CDR2 FNYEAQ. In DNA, the CDR3 is TGTGCCAGCAGCCGTGAACGGGGGGGCGATGAAAAACTGTTTTTT. Translation gives CASSRERGGDEKLFF.

V gene TRBV11-2 combines with J gene TRBJ2-2; D is undetermined. Trimming removed 5 bases at V and 5 bases at J, with 12 bases between. The germline V gene encodes CDR1 SGHAT and CDR2 FQNNGV. The CDR3 is 14 amino acids. CDR3 DNA: TGTGCCAGCAGCCAATTCCAGATTACCGGGGAGCTGTTTTTT. It is translated as CASSQFQITGELFF.

The chain carries TRBV7-9 and TRBJ1-5; D is unresolved. The CDR3 has 12 amino acids. V was pared by 3 bases and J by 6 bases, with 6 bases between. Germline V gene lookup returns CDR1 SEHNR and CDR2 FQNEAQ (reference sequence). CDR3: CASSLESQPQHF. The DNA of the CDR3 is TGTGCCAGCAGCTTGGAGAGTCAGCCCCAGCATTTT.

For this clone: The junction shows a germline mismatch at one end, possibly a read error. The rearrangement links TRBV6-5 to TRBJ2-7, with TRBD2 as a possible D gene (5 bases). The CDR3 runs to 14 residues. Germline-derived CDR1 and CDR2 are MNHEY and SVGAGI. CDR3 DNA: TGTGCCATCAGTGGGAAAGACGGGACCTACGAGCAGTACTTC. It translates to CAISGKDGTYEQYF.

V usage is TRBV27 and J usage is TRBJ1-1; 7 bases line up with TRBD1. This CDR3 comprises 14 residues. After removal of 8 bases from V and 1 base from J, the junction contained 7 bases not matched to a gene. Germline assignment: CDR1 MNHEY and CDR2 SMNVEV (reference sequence). For the CDR3, the DNA is TGTGCCAGCTCGAGGGGGCTTGCGAACACTGAAGCTTTCTTT. Translating it yields CASSRGLANTEAFF.

The chain links TRBV7-6 to TRBJ2-7, with 10 bases identical to TRBD1. The V gene end was trimmed by 5 bases and the J gene end by 7 bases; junction bases not matched to a gene: 11. Germline assignment: CDR1 SGHVS and CDR2 FNYEAQ. The CDR3 loop spans 15 amino acids. The CDR3 sequence: CASSPRQGATIEQYF. For the CDR3, the DNA is TGTGCCAGCAGCCCCAGACAGGGGGCGACCATAGAGCAGTACTTC.

CDR3 region: CATSRSTLGQGANYGYTF. The CDR3 DNA sequence: TGTGCCACCAGTCGTTCTACCCTTGGACAGGGGGCGAACTATGGCTACACCTTC. This chain joins TRBV15 and TRBJ1-2; 11 bases match TRBD1. This CDR3 is built from 18 residues. Trimming removed 6 bases from V and 2 bases from J; junction bases left unmatched: 14. The germline V gene has CDR1 LNHNV and CDR2 YYDKDF (reference sequence).

The V and J genes are TRBV2 and TRBJ2-7, with TRBD1 matching 10 bases. Per the germline V gene, CDR1 is SNHLY and CDR2 is FYNNEI. V shed 8 bases, J shed 6 bases, and the junction held 7 bases outside the gene matches. This CDR3 has 13 residues. The DNA of the CDR3 is TGTGCCAGCGGGACAGGGGCCCTCTTCGAGCAGTACTTC. Its protein is CASGTGALFEQYF.

The V and J genes are TRBV27 and TRBJ2-1; a weak D match, TRBD1 (5 bases). The CDR3 sequence is 18 residues long. Trimming took off 3 bases at V and 0 bases at J, with 18 bases between the two ends. Germline V gene sequence: CDR1 MNHEY, CDR2 SMNVEV (reference sequence). The CDR3 reads CASSFAGFPEGSYNEQFF. The CDR3 DNA reads as TGTGCCAGCAGTTTCGCAGGGTTTCCTGAAGGCTCCTACAATGAGCAGTTCTTC.

V and J are TRBV5-1 and TRBJ2-3; TRBD1 aligns across 8 bases. There are 16 residues in the CDR3. The J segment lost 2 bases and the V segment lost 0 bases, leaving 5 bases of the junction unmatched. Germline values: CDR1 SGHRS, CDR2 YFSETQ. The CDR3 loop is CASSLGGQVFTDTQYF. The CDR3 region has the DNA TGCGCCAGCAGCTTGGGGGGACAGGTTTTCACAGATACGCAGTATTTT.

The rearrangement links TRBV14 to TRBJ2-5; D may be TRBD2 (6 bases). This CDR3 region has 14 residues. Germline CDR1 SGHDN, CDR2 FVKESK. Trimming took off 4 bases at V and 4 bases at J, with 13 bases between the two ends. CDR3: CASSPGLGGETQYF. The CDR3 coding sequence is TGTGCCAGCAGCCCGGGACTGGGTGGAGAGACCCAGTACTTC.

The chain employs TRBV9 and TRBJ2-5; 7 bases match TRBD2. V gave up 2 bases and J gave up 5 bases; unmatched junction bases: 6. The CDR3 loop spans 14 amino acids. Germline CDR1 SGDLS, CDR2 YYNGEE. The CDR3 DNA is TGTGCCAGCAGCGTTGGACTAGTGGGCGAGACCCAGTACTTC. Protein product: CASSVGLVGETQYF.